One and the same sample provided the 26 T cell receptor beta chains below, sequenced in a study of Ad26.COV2.S vaccination and SARS-CoV-2 variants (dated by TCRdb to about 2021). The sample's treatment or condition, from its label and the paper: about 20 received Ad26.COV2.S at low or high dose, single or two shots; 5 received placebo; per-sample allocation not given. Repertoires of vaccine and placebo recipients were sequenced from samples collected on day 63 after the first injection. The receptor library was made with the immunoSEQ multiplex PCR assay. TCRdb stores this immuneACCESS table with in-frame sequences only. Part of the clones is absent; in the studies checked, under half of the shortfall reflects unresolved V genes, and no reason is known for the rest. Recorded for this sample are nearly 400,000 clones; approximately 89% of them occurred a single time. The ten most abundant clones make up over 1.5% of the sample.

Sequencing used peripheral blood, obtained in a trial of Ad26.COV2.S vaccine versus placebo. Receptors were obtained from a person between 18 and 60 years old who received the Ad26.COV2.S COVID-19 vaccine or a placebo.

The chain joins TRBV30 to TRBJ2-7; the match to TRBD2 covers 12 bases. Germline loops: CDR1 GTSNPN, CDR2 SVGIG (reference sequence). There are 14 residues in the CDR3. The J segment lost 1 base and the V segment lost 5 bases, leaving 3 bases of the junction unmatched. CDR3 nucleotides: TGTGCCTGGCTGGGGACTAGCGGGTCCTACGAGCAGTACTTC. Amino acids: CAWLGTSGSYEQYF. Filled out from reference TRBV30 and TRBJ2-7, the complete variable domain reads SQTIHQWPATLVQPVGSPLSLECTVEGTSNPNLYWYRQAAGRGLQLLFYSVGIGQISSEVPQNLSASRPQDRQFILSSKKLLLSDSGFYLCAWLGTSGSYEQYFGPGTRLTVT.

The CDR3 region is CASSEDTGGGNSPLHF. The DNA for the CDR3 is TGTGCCAGCAGTGAGGATACAGGGGGCGGTAATTCACCCCTCCACTTT. The chain links TRBV6-1 to TRBJ1-6; TRBD1 matches 9 bases. V lost 3 bases and J lost 6; bases outside the gene matches: 6. From germline, CDR1 is MNHNS and CDR2 SASEGT. The CDR3 totals 16 residues.

This clone has only a few counts. The chain employs TRBV6-5 and TRBJ1-1, with D hard to call. Germline loops: CDR1 MNHEY, CDR2 SVGAGI. With 6 bases removed from V and 0 bases from J, the gap between germline ends came to 14 bases. The CDR3 has 15 residues. CDR3 nucleotide sequence: TGTGCCAGCAGGGCCAAAGGTGGGATGAACACTGAAGCTTTCTTT. This translates into CASRAKGGMNTEAFF.

Written as DNA, the CDR3 is TGTGCCAGTAGTATTACAGTCACTGAAGCTTTCTTT. Translation gives CASSITVTEAFF. The V gene is TRBV19, the J gene TRBJ1-1; D unresolved. The CDR3 consists of 12 residues. V dropped 3 bases and J dropped 4 bases, with 6 bases sitting between them. Germline lookup yields CDR1 LNHDA and CDR2 SQIVND (reference sequence).

The chain employs TRBV7-7 and TRBJ2-5; 8 bases match TRBD1. Germline V gene data show CDR1 as SSHAT and CDR2 as FNYEAQ (reference sequence). The CDR3 is 15 residues long. Trimming cost V 4 bases and J 5 bases; bases outside gene matches: 9. For the CDR3, the DNA is TGTGCCAGCAGCTCACGGACAGGGCTAAGGGAGACCCAGTACTTC. Translated, it gives CASSSRTGLRETQYF.

The chain uses TRBV19 and TRBJ1-2; TRBD1 matches 10 bases. Germline V gene data show CDR1 as LNHDA and CDR2 as SQIVND (reference sequence). The CDR3 consists of 14 residues. The V and J ends lost 10 bases and 2 bases, in that order; junction bases with no gene match: 7. In nucleotides, the CDR3 is TGTGCCACCCGGCCGACAGGGGGCAACTATGGCTACACCTTC. Translated, it gives CATRPTGGNYGYTF.

The J gene is TRBJ2-7, the V gene TRBV6-2 or TRBV6-3; D might be TRBD1 (5 bases). This CDR3 spans 14 amino acids. V lost 6 bases, J lost 2 bases, and 14 bases lay in between. The germline V gene has CDR1 MNHEY and CDR2 SVGEGT. DNA of the CDR3: TGTGCCAGCAGCCTTCAGGGTTATACCTACGAGCAGTACTTC. Its protein is CASSLQGYTYEQYF.

The CDR3 protein is CASRWGTNEKLFF. Written as DNA, the CDR3 is TGTGCCAGCAGATGGGGAACTAATGAAAAACTGTTTTTT. The chain joins TRBV3-1 (or the pseudogene TRBV3-2) to TRBJ1-4, with no clear D. Germline values: CDR1 LGHDT, CDR2 YNNKEL (reference sequence). There are 13 residues in the CDR3. V was shortened by 6 bases and J by 1 base, with 6 bases between the two germline ends.

This clone was seen a few times. The chain uses TRBV11-1 and TRBJ1-1; 7 bases map to TRBD1. After removal of 2 bases from V and 6 bases from J, the junction contained 6 bases not matched to a gene. The germline V gene has CDR1 SGHAT and CDR2 FQDESV (reference sequence). CDR3 length equals 14 residues. Here the CDR3 reads CASSLLRGPAEAFF. The CDR3 region has the DNA TGTGCCAGCAGCTTACTGAGGGGGCCGGCTGAAGCTTTCTTT.

Here the CDR3 reads CASSSGGGQPQHF. The CDR3, as DNA: TGTGCCAGCAGCTCGGGGGGCGGTCAGCCCCAGCATTTT. V is TRBV7-2 and J is TRBJ1-5; TRBD1 might be the D (6 bases). CDR3 length equals 13 residues. The V gene's germline CDR1 is SGHTA and CDR2 FQGNSA. V was cut by 4 bases and J by 6 bases, with 10 bases left in between.

This chain joins TRBV28 and TRBJ1-6, with D maybe TRBD1 (5 bases). CDR3 length: 14 residues. CDR1 MDHEN and CDR2 SYDVKM come from the germline V gene. Trimming took 7 bases from V and 9 from J, leaving 16 bases between them. The CDR3 here is CASNEGLSTSPLHF. CDR3 nucleotide sequence: TGTGCCAGCAATGAGGGACTTTCGACTTCACCCCTCCACTTT.

This clone was recorded only once. The gene calls are TRBV6-1 and TRBJ2-1, with 8 positions matching TRBD2. The CDR3 covers 20 residues. CDR1 and CDR2 from the germline V gene are MNHNS and SASEGT. Trimming at V came to 1 base and at J to 8 bases, leaving 22 bases not matched to a gene. CDR3 DNA sequence: TGTGCCAGCAGTGAAGTGGCAGGAGCGGGAGAAAAAAGGGAATGGGATGAGCAGTTCTTC. This translates into CASSEVAGAGEKREWDEQFF.

The rearrangement uses TRBV3-1 (or the pseudogene TRBV3-2) and TRBJ1-4, with D possibly matching TRBD1 (5 bases). Germline V lookup: CDR1 LGHDT, CDR2 YNNKEL (reference sequence). CDR3 length equals 16 residues. Trimming stripped 4 bases from V and 5 bases from J, with 17 bases between. This CDR3 is CASSPTIRQPNEKLFF. CDR3 nucleotide sequence: TGTGCCAGCAGCCCTACTATCAGACAGCCCAATGAAAAACTGTTTTTT.

This clone was observed once. This rearrangement joins TRBV6-5 to TRBJ1-2; 8 nucleotides align to TRBD1. The CDR3 has 14 amino acids. J lost 8 bases, V lost 2 bases, and 7 bases had no gene match. The germline gives CDR1 MNHEY, CDR2 SVGAGI. The CDR3 nucleotides are TGTGCCAGCAGTTACGCAGGGGGCGGCCCGGGCTACACCTTC. Protein: CASSYAGGGPGYTF.

J is TRBJ2-1 and V is TRBV12-5, with no clear D. In germline, CDR1 is LGHNT, CDR2 FRNRAP. Trimming cost V 1 base and J 8 bases, with 6 bases left between them. The CDR3 contains 12 residues. The DNA for the CDR3 is TGTGCTAGTGGTTTGGGGGCAGATGAGCAGTTCTTC. This gives the protein CASGLGADEQFF.

This chain links TRBV3-1 (or the pseudogene TRBV3-2) with TRBJ1-1; D is possibly TRBD1 (5 bases). Per the germline V gene, CDR1 is LGHDT and CDR2 is YNNKEL (reference sequence). With 2 bases removed from V and 5 bases from J, the gap between germline ends came to 12 bases. The length of the CDR3 is 14 residues. This CDR3 is CASSQWDLGTEAFF. In DNA, the CDR3 is TGTGCCAGCAGCCAATGGGACCTGGGGACTGAAGCTTTCTTT.

This chain connects TRBV5-5 to TRBJ1-5; D remains unclear. The germline V and J ends were trimmed by 0 bases and 5 bases, with 6 bases remaining between them. CDR1 and CDR2 from the germline V gene are SGHKS and YYEKEE (reference sequence). The CDR3 length is 13 residues. CDR3: CASSLAGDQPQHF. Here the CDR3 DNA reads TGTGCCAGCAGCTTGGCGGGAGATCAGCCCCAGCATTTT.

The chain links TRBV28 to TRBJ1-2; a weak D match, TRBD1 (5 bases). V shed 2 bases and J shed 4 bases, with 11 bases lying between them. The CDR3 has 14 residues. Germline assignment: CDR1 MDHEN and CDR2 SYDVKM. CDR3 in DNA: TGTGCCAGCAGTTTAGCTGGGACCTCCTATGGCTACACCTTC. Translated: CASSLAGTSYGYTF.

The genes are TRBV18 and TRBJ2-7, with 9 bases identical to TRBD2. This CDR3 contains 20 residues. J was trimmed by 0 bases and V by 1 base; bases with no gene match: 16. Germline CDR1 and CDR2: KGHSH and LQKENI. The CDR3 sequence is CASSPRRTLAGINSSYEQYF. Here the CDR3 DNA reads TGTGCCAGCTCACCACGGCGTACCCTAGCGGGAATTAACAGCTCCTACGAGCAGTACTTC.

The chain employs TRBV28 and TRBJ2-5, with D maybe TRBD1 (8 bases). Germline V gene sequence: CDR1 MDHEN, CDR2 SYDVKM. The CDR3 length is 15 residues. V dropped 4 bases and J dropped 5 bases, with 17 bases sitting between them. CDR3 nucleotides: TGTGCCAGCAGTTCAAACGGACAGGGAGGGGAGACCCAGTACTTC. Its translation: CASSSNGQGGETQYF.

The chain has TRBV4-2 and TRBJ2-5, with D possibly TRBD2 on 6 matching bases. V was clipped by 4 bases and J by 4 bases, with 16 bases between them. Germline CDR1 reads LGHNA; CDR2 reads YNFKEQ. This CDR3 spans 15 amino acids. The CDR3 DNA is TGTGCCAGCAGCCTCGAATTGGGAGCGGGAGAGACCCAGTACTTC. Protein product: CASSLELGAGETQYF.

This chain joins TRBV29-1 and TRBJ2-1, with D perhaps matching TRBD1 (5 bases). The CDR3 loop spans 14 amino acids. V gave up 4 bases and J gave up 5 bases, with 15 bases separating them. CDR1 SQVTM and CDR2 ANQGSEA come from the germline V gene. CDR3 loop: CSVGGQLSDNEQFF. The DNA of the CDR3 is TGCAGCGTTGGAGGACAACTAAGCGACAATGAGCAGTTCTTC.

There are a few counts of this clone. The gene calls are TRBV5-1 and TRBJ1-1, with 7 bases matching TRBD1. The CDR3 is 18 amino acids. Germline-derived CDR1 and CDR2 are SGHRS and YFSETQ. The ends lost 2 bases at V and 0 bases at J; junction bases unmatched: 13. CDR3 residues: CASSFSRTGGNMNTEAFF. The CDR3 nucleotides read TGCGCCAGCAGCTTCTCCCGGACAGGCGGTAACATGAACACTGAAGCTTTCTTT.

The V call is TRBV3-1 (or the pseudogene TRBV3-2), the J call TRBJ2-1, with 7 bases that match TRBD1. The germline gives CDR1 LGHDT, CDR2 YNNKEL (reference sequence). Trimming took 1 base from V and 8 from J; bases not matched to a gene: 8. The CDR3 runs 15 residues. The CDR3 DNA is TGTGCCAGCAGCCAAGGTTACAGGGGAGTGGATGAGCAGTTCTTC. Translated: CASSQGYRGVDEQFF.

This clone was observed a few times. The J gene is TRBJ2-1, the V gene TRBV7-2; the D call may be TRBD1 or TRBD2 (5 bases each). V was cut by 1 base and J by 6 bases, with 13 bases left in between. Per the germline V gene, CDR1 is SGHTA and CDR2 is FQGNSA. The CDR3 has 15 amino acids. The CDR3 protein is CASSLELGEFNEQFF. CDR3 in DNA: TGTGCCAGCAGCTTAGAGTTGGGGGAATTCAATGAGCAGTTCTTC.

V is TRBV5-1 and J is TRBJ2-7; no reliable D call. Germline V gene data show CDR1 as SGHRS and CDR2 as YFSETQ. Trimming took off 0 bases at V and 2 bases at J, with 12 bases between the two ends. The CDR3 has 15 residues. The CDR3 protein is CASSLGASSAYEQYF. DNA of the CDR3: TGCGCCAGCAGCTTGGGAGCGAGCTCTGCCTACGAGCAGTACTTC.